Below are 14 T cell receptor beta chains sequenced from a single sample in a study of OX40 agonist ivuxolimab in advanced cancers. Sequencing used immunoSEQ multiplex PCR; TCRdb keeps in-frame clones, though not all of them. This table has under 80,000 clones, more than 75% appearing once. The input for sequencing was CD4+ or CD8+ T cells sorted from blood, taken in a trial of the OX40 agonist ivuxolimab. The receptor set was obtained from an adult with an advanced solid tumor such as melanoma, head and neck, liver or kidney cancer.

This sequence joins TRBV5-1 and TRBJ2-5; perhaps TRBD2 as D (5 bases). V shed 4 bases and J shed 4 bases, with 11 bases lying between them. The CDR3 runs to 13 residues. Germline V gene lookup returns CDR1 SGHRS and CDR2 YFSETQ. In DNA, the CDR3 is TGCGCCAGCAGCCCGGACGGGGTAGAGACCCAGTACTTC. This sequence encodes CASSPDGVETQYF.

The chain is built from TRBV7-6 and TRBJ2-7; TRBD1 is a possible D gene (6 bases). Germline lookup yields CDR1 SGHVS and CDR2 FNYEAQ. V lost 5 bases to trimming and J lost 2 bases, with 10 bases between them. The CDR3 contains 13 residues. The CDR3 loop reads CASSAGETYEQYF. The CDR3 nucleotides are TGTGCCAGCAGCGCAGGGGAAACCTACGAGCAGTACTTC.

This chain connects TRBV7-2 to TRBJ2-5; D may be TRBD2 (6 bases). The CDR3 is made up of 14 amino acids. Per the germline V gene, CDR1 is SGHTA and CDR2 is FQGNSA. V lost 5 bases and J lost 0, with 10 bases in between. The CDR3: CASSLGLHQETQYF. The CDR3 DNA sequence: TGTGCCAGCAGCCTCGGACTACACCAAGAGACCCAGTACTTC.

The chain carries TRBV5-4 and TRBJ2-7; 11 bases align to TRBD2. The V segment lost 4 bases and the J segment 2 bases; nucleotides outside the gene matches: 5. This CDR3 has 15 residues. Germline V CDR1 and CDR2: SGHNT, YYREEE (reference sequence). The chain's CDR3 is CASSRGGLAAYEQYF. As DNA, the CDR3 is TGTGCCAGCAGCAGGGGGGGACTAGCGGCCTACGAGCAGTACTTC.

This CDR3 reads CASSQATSGGTDTQYF. The CDR3 DNA reads as TGCGCCAGCAGCCAAGCGACTAGCGGGGGCACAGATACGCAGTATTTT. This chain joins TRBV4-3 and TRBJ2-3; 11 nucleotides agree with TRBD2. Trimming took 1 base from V and 1 from J; bases not matched to a gene: 1. CDR3 length: 16 amino acids. Germline values: CDR1 LGHNA, CDR2 YSLEER.

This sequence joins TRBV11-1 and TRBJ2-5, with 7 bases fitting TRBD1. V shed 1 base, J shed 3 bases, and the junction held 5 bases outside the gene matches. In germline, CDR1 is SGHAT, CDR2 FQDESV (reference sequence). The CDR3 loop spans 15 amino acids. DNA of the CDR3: TGTGCCAGCAGCTTAGAACATACAGGGGAAGAGACCCAGTACTTC. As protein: CASSLEHTGEETQYF.

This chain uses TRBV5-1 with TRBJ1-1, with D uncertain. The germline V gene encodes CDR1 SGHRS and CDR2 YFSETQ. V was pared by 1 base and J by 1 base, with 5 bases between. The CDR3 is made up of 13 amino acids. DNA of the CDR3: TGCGCCAGCAGCTTGCCGGGGAACACTGAAGCTTTCTTT. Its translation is CASSLPGNTEAFF.

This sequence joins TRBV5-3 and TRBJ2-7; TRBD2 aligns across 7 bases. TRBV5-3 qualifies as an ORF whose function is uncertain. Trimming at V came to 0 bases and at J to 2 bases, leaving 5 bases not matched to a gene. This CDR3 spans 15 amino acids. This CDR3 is CARSLGLALAYEQYF. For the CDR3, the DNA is TGTGCCAGAAGCTTGGGACTAGCCCTCGCCTACGAGCAGTACTTC.

The CDR3 protein is CASSLTGTGDHEQYF. As DNA, the CDR3 is TGTGCCAGCAGCCTAACCGGGACAGGGGACCACGAGCAGTACTTC. The chain uses TRBV5-8 and TRBJ2-7; 10 positions agree with TRBD1. The CDR3 consists of 15 residues. Germline lookup yields CDR1 SGHTS and CDR2 YDEGEE. V dropped 4 bases and J dropped 5; count of bases not matched to a gene: 9.

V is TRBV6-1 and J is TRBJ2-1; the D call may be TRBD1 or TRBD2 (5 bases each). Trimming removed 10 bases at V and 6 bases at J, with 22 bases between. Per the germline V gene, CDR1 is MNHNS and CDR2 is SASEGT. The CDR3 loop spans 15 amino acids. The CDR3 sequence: CATIFYQGEGNEQFF. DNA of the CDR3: TGTGCCACCATCTTTTACCAGGGTGAGGGCAATGAGCAGTTCTTC.

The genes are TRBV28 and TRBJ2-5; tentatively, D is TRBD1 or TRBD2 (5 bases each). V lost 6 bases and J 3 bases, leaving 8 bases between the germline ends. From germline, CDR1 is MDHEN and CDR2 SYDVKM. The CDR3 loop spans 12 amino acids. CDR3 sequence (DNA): TGTGCCAGCAGGAGGGGAGAAGAGACCCAGTACTTC. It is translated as CASRRGEETQYF.

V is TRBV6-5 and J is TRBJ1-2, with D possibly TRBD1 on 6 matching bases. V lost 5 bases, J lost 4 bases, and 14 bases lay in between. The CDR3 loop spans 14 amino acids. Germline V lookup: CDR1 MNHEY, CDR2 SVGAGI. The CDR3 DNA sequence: TGTGCCAGCAGTGAAGGTCAGGGGACCTATGGCTACACCTTC. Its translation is CASSEGQGTYGYTF.

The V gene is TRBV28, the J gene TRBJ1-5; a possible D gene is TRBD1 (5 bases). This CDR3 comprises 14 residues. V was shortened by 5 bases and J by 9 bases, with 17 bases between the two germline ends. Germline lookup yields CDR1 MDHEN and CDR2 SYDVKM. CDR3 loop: CASSPGGEPAPQHF. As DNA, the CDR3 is TGTGCCAGCAGTCCAGGAGGGGAGCCAGCGCCCCAGCATTTT. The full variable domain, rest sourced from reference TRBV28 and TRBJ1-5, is DVKVTQSSRYLVKRTGEKVFLECVQDMDHENMFWYRQDPGLGLRLIYFSYDVKMKEKGDIPEGYSVSREKKERFSLILESASTNQTSMYLCASSPGGEPAPQHFGDGTRLSIL.

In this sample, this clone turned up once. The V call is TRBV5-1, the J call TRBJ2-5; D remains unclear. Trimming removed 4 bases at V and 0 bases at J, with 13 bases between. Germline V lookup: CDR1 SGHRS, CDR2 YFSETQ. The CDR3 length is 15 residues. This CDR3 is CASSLGGSYQETQYF. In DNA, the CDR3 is TGCGCCAGCAGCCTGGGCGGATCGTACCAAGAGACCCAGTACTTC.